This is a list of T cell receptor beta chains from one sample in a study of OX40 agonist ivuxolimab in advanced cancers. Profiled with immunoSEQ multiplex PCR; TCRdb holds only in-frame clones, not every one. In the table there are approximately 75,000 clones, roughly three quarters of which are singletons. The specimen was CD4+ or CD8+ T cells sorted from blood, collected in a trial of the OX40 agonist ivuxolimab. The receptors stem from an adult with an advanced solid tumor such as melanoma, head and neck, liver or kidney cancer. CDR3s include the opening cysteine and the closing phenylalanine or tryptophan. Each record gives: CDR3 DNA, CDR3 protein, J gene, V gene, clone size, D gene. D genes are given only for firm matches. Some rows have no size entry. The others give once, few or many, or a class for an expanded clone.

cdr3_nt: TGCAGCGTTGAAATGATGAACACTGAAGCTTTCTTT
cdr3_aa: CSVEMMNTEAFF
j_call: TRBJ1-1
v_call: TRBV29-1
clone_size: NA
d_call: NA

cdr3_nt: TGCAGCGTTCACGGACAGGGGGGAAACATTCAGTACTTC
cdr3_aa: CSVHGQGGNIQYF
j_call: TRBJ2-4
v_call: TRBV29-1
clone_size: NA
d_call: TRBD1

cdr3_nt: TGTGCCAGCGGAATAGCGGGAGGCTCCACAGATACGCAGTATTTT
cdr3_aa: CASGIAGGSTDTQYF
j_call: TRBJ2-3
v_call: TRBV7-2
clone_size: NA
d_call: TRBD2

cdr3_nt: TGTGCCAGCAGCTTATCAGGGGATGAGCAGTACTTC
cdr3_aa: CASSLSGDEQYF
j_call: TRBJ2-7
v_call: TRBV11-3
clone_size: few
d_call: NA

cdr3_nt: TGTGCCAGCAGCTCACAGGGATTTTTCACAGATACGCAGTATTTT
cdr3_aa: CASSSQGFFTDTQYF
j_call: TRBJ2-3
v_call: TRBV7-3
clone_size: NA
d_call: NA

cdr3_nt: TGTGCCAGCAGCGACGACAGGAAGAACACTGAAGCTTTCTTT
cdr3_aa: CASSDDRKNTEAFF
j_call: TRBJ1-1
v_call: TRBV2
clone_size: NA
d_call: NA

cdr3_nt: TGTGCCAGCAGCTGGGTAGACGAGCAGTACTTC
cdr3_aa: CASSWVDEQYF
j_call: TRBJ2-7
v_call: TRBV7-6
clone_size: NA
d_call: NA

cdr3_nt: TGCAGCGTTCTATCTTGGACAGGGGGGAGCAATCAGCCCCAGCATTTT
cdr3_aa: CSVLSWTGGSNQPQHF
j_call: TRBJ1-5
v_call: TRBV29-1
clone_size: NA
d_call: TRBD1

cdr3_nt: TGTGCCAGCAGACGGGGGGTGAACACCGGGGAGCTGTTTTTT
cdr3_aa: CASRRGVNTGELFF
j_call: TRBJ2-2
v_call: TRBV28
clone_size: NA
d_call: TRBD2

cdr3_nt: TGTGCCAGCTCAATGGAGCCGGGACAGGGCTCCTACGAGCAGTACTTC
cdr3_aa: CASSMEPGQGSYEQYF
j_call: TRBJ2-7
v_call: TRBV18
clone_size: NA
d_call: TRBD1

cdr3_nt: TGTGCCAGCAGCTTATGGTCCAGGGGGACTGAAGCTTTCTTT
cdr3_aa: CASSLWSRGTEAFF
j_call: TRBJ1-1
v_call: TRBV7-8
clone_size: once
d_call: TRBD1

cdr3_nt: TGCAGCGTTGAGACAGGACAGGGGATGAACACTGAAGCTTTCTTT
cdr3_aa: CSVETGQGMNTEAFF
j_call: TRBJ1-1
v_call: TRBV29-1
clone_size: NA
d_call: TRBD1

cdr3_nt: TGTGCCAGCAGTTTACGGGGGGTATCTTTTGTTTATAATTCACCCCTCCACTTT
cdr3_aa: CASSLRGVSFVYNSPLHF
j_call: TRBJ1-6
v_call: TRBV27
clone_size: NA
d_call: NA

cdr3_nt: TGTGCCAGCAGAGGCCAGGGGAGTCCCTACAATGAGCAGTTCTTC
cdr3_aa: CASRGQGSPYNEQFF
j_call: TRBJ2-1
v_call: TRBV9
clone_size: NA
d_call: NA

cdr3_nt: TGTGCCAGCAGCCCACACGAGATGAACACTGAAGCTTTCTTT
cdr3_aa: CASSPHEMNTEAFF
j_call: TRBJ1-1
v_call: TRBV2
clone_size: few
d_call: NA

cdr3_nt: TGTGCCAGCAGTGGGACCCGACAAGAGACCCAGTACTTC
cdr3_aa: CASSGTRQETQYF
j_call: TRBJ2-5
v_call: TRBV2
clone_size: NA
d_call: NA

cdr3_nt: TGTGCCAGCAGCTTAGCAGGGCATCAGCCCCAGCATTTT
cdr3_aa: CASSLAGHQPQHF
j_call: TRBJ1-5
v_call: TRBV7-2
clone_size: NA
d_call: NA

cdr3_nt: TGTGCCAGTAGTACCGCGGAGGGGGAGACCCAGTACTTC
cdr3_aa: CASSTAEGETQYF
j_call: TRBJ2-5
v_call: TRBV19
clone_size: NA
d_call: NA

cdr3_nt: TGTGCCAGCAGCTTAGAGGGAAGGGGTGCGGCTTTCTTT
cdr3_aa: CASSLEGRGAAFF
j_call: TRBJ1-1
v_call: TRBV13
clone_size: NA
d_call: NA

cdr3_nt: TGTGCCAGCAGAATTTCCGGGGGTTTTAGGGGCTACACCTTC
cdr3_aa: CASRISGGFRGYTF
j_call: TRBJ1-2
v_call: TRBV28
clone_size: once
d_call: NA

cdr3_nt: TGTGCCAGCAGTTGGACGGGGAGATCTGAAGCTTTCTTT
cdr3_aa: CASSWTGRSEAFF
j_call: TRBJ1-1
v_call: TRBV28
clone_size: once
d_call: NA

cdr3_nt: TGTGCCAGCAGCTTCCGGCACTCATCGACTTACGAGCAGTACTTC
cdr3_aa: CASSFRHSSTYEQYF
j_call: TRBJ2-7
v_call: TRBV11-3
clone_size: NA
d_call: NA

cdr3_nt: TGCGCCAGCAGCTTGAAGGGGGACACTGAAGCTTTCTTT
cdr3_aa: CASSLKGDTEAFF
j_call: TRBJ1-1
v_call: TRBV5-1
clone_size: NA
d_call: NA

cdr3_nt: TGTGCCAGCATACACCGGGACAGGGGGGCCGGGGCCAACGTCCTGACTTTC
cdr3_aa: CASIHRDRGAGANVLTF
j_call: TRBJ2-6
v_call: TRBV28
clone_size: NA
d_call: TRBD1

cdr3_nt: TGCGCCAGCAGCTTGGCCGGAACAGGGTTTCAAGAGACCCAGTACTTC
cdr3_aa: CASSLAGTGFQETQYF
j_call: TRBJ2-5
v_call: TRBV5-1
clone_size: medium-sized
d_call: NA

cdr3_nt: TGTGCCAGCAGTTCCTTAGCGGGGGGTACTCAAGAGACCCAGTACTTC
cdr3_aa: CASSSLAGGTQETQYF
j_call: TRBJ2-5
v_call: TRBV6-5
clone_size: NA
d_call: TRBD2